This T cell receptor (beta chain) was recovered during a study of T cell changes during pregnancy in multiple sclerosis. The V gene's germline CDR1 is SGDLS and CDR2 YYNGEE. Germline trimming cut 4 bases from V and 3 bases from J; bases unmatched to any gene: 4. CDR3 length: 14 amino acids. TCRdb keeps only in-frame clones here, not all; method: immunoSEQ multiplex PCR. Of roughly 100,000 clones listed, roughly 92% are singletons. J is TRBJ2-3 and V is TRBV9, with TRBD1 matching 8 bases. The receptor's source is a female donor with multiple sclerosis, enrolled in a pregnancy study. The sequenced sample was peripheral blood, obtained after pregnancy. CDR3 residues: CASSPRTGTDTQYF. DNA for the CDR3: TGTGCCAGCAGCCCTCGGACAGGGACAGATACGCAGTATTTT.